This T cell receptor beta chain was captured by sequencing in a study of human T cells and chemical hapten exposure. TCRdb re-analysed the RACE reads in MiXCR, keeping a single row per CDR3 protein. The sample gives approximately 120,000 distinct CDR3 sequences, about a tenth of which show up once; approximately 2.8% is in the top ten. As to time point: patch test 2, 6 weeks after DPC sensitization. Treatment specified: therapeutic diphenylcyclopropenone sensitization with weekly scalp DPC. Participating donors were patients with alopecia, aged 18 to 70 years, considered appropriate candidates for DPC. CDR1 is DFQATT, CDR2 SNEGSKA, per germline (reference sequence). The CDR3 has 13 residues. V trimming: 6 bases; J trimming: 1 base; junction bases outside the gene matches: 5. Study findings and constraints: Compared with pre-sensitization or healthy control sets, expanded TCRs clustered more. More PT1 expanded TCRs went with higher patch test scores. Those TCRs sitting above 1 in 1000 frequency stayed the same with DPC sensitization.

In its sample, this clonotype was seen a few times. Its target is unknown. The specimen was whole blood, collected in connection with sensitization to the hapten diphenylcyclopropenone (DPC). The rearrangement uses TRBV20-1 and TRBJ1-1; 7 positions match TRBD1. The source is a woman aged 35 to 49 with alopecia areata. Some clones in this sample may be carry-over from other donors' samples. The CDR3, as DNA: TGCAGTGCCCTGGGACAGCAGAACACTGAAGCTTTCTTT. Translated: CSALGQQNTEAFF.